These 25 T cell receptor beta chains originate from one sample sequenced in a study of Ad26.COV2.S vaccination and SARS-CoV-2 variants. The method was immunoSEQ multiplex PCR; TCRdb's version includes in-frame clones alone and lacks a portion of them. The repertoire holds 350,000 to 600,000 clones, with about nine tenths as singletons. Treatment indicated: over 15 received Ad26.COV2.S at low or high dose, single or two shots; roughly five received placebo; per-sample allocation not given. Samples came from day 63 after the first vaccine or placebo injection. The sample here was peripheral blood, taken in a trial of Ad26.COV2.S vaccine versus placebo. These receptors were taken from a person between 18 and 60 years old who received the Ad26.COV2.S COVID-19 vaccine or a placebo.

The chain has TRBV6-5 and TRBJ1-2; D unresolved. The CDR3 sequence is 12 residues long. Trimming took 6 bases from V and 8 from J, leaving 13 bases between them. The germline CDR1 and CDR2 sequences are MNHEY and SVGAGI. The CDR3: CASRSPTWGYTF. The CDR3 DNA reads as TGTGCCAGCAGATCACCGACGTGGGGCTACACCTTC.

The chain has TRBV2 and TRBJ1-2; D uncertain. V gave up 10 bases and J gave up 6 bases, with 15 bases separating them. Germline lookup yields CDR1 SNHLY and CDR2 FYNNEI. There are 12 residues in the CDR3. This chain's CDR3 is CATGKLRDGYTF. The CDR3 nucleotides are TGTGCCACCGGAAAGCTCCGCGATGGCTACACCTTC.

The V gene is TRBV30, the J gene TRBJ1-4, with D perhaps TRBD1 (5 bases). This CDR3 is 14 amino acids long. With 1 base removed from V and 5 bases from J, the gap between germline ends came to 11 bases. Germline CDR1 reads GTSNPN; CDR2 reads SVGIG (reference sequence). CDR3 coding DNA: TGTGCCTGGAGTGCCCGGGGCCCGAATGAAAAACTGTTTTTT. Translating gives CAWSARGPNEKLFF.

J is TRBJ1-6 and V is TRBV9; D gene unclear. Germline assignment: CDR1 SGDLS and CDR2 YYNGEE. CDR3 size: 17 residues. V dropped 0 bases and J dropped 0 bases, with 10 bases sitting between them. CDR3 coding DNA: TGTGCCAGCAGCGTAGCGGTGCAGAGCTCCTATAATTCACCCCTCCACTTT. Translated: CASSVAVQSSYNSPLHF.

The chain recombines TRBV4-1 with TRBJ2-5; TRBD2 matches 9 bases. This CDR3 is 17 amino acids long. The trim removed 4 bases at V and 2 bases at J, leaving 11 bases unmatched. Germline V lookup: CDR1 MGHRA, CDR2 YSYEKL. The CDR3 spells CASSRSSGRGWQETQYF. Written as DNA, the CDR3 is TGCGCCAGCAGCCGCAGTAGCGGGAGAGGGTGGCAAGAGACCCAGTACTTC.

The chain joins TRBV9 to TRBJ2-5; maybe TRBD1 (5 bases). The CDR3 has 14 amino acids. Trimming stripped 3 bases from V and 5 bases from J, with 14 bases between. CDR1 and CDR2 (germline): SGDLS, YYNGEE. The CDR3 region is CASSGGAAGETQYF. DNA for the CDR3: TGTGCCAGCAGCGGTGGGGCCGCCGGGGAGACCCAGTACTTC.

This chain joins TRBV5-4 and TRBJ1-2; perhaps TRBD1 as D (6 bases). CDR3 size: 16 residues. Trimming removed 0 bases at V and 2 bases at J, with 14 bases between. Germline V lookup: CDR1 SGHNT, CDR2 YYREEE (reference sequence). CDR3 sequence (DNA): TGTGCCAGCAGCTTGGTTTATCACAGGGTAAACTATGGCTACACCTTC. The encoded protein is CASSLVYHRVNYGYTF. Full variable domain (missing parts from reference TRBV5-4 and TRBJ1-2): ETGVTQSPTHLIKTRGQQVTLRCSSQSGHNTVSWYQQALGQGPQFIFQYYREEENGRGNFPPRFSGLQFPNYSSELNVNALELDDSALYLCASSLVYHRVNYGYTFGSGTRLTVV.

The V call is TRBV6-5, the J call TRBJ1-2, with D possibly matching TRBD1 (5 bases). The CDR3 consists of 14 residues. Trimming removed 0 bases from V and 7 bases from J, with 12 bases in between. Germline V gene lookup returns CDR1 MNHEY and CDR2 SVGAGI. The CDR3 DNA reads as TGTGCCAGCAGTTACTCGGGGGTTGGGGGTGGCTACACCTTC. The encoded protein is CASSYSGVGGGYTF.

V and J are TRBV11-2 and TRBJ2-1; 7 nucleotides match TRBD2. This CDR3 region has 15 residues. CDR1 SGHAT and CDR2 FQNNGV come from the germline V gene. The ends lost 5 bases at V and 7 bases at J; junction bases unmatched: 11. The chain's CDR3 is CASSRGVDWKNEQFF. The CDR3 DNA is TGTGCCAGCAGCCGGGGGGTGGACTGGAAGAATGAGCAGTTCTTC.

This clone came up a few times. J is TRBJ2-2 and V is TRBV25-1; 7 positions agree with TRBD2. This CDR3 comprises 16 residues. Germline loops: CDR1 MGHDK, CDR2 SYGVNS. V gave up 1 base and J gave up 3 bases; unmatched junction bases: 5. This CDR3 is CASSELSGTDTGELFF. The CDR3 coding sequence is TGTGCCAGCAGTGAATTGAGCGGGACGGACACCGGGGAGCTGTTTTTT.

The chain has TRBV19 and TRBJ1-4; 8 bases match TRBD1. The V and J ends lost 2 bases and 5 bases, in that order; junction bases with no gene match: 4. Germline V gives CDR1 LNHDA, CDR2 SQIVND (reference sequence). The CDR3 is 15 residues long. CDR3 nucleotide sequence: TGTGCCAGTAGTATAACCAGGACAGGGAATGAAAAACTGTTTTTT. The encoded protein is CASSITRTGNEKLFF.

The chain combines TRBV6-5 with TRBJ2-2; 7 nucleotides line up with TRBD2. The junction had 9 bases not matched to a gene; V was cut back by 8 bases and J by 6 bases. This CDR3 comprises 14 residues. Germline values: CDR1 MNHEY, CDR2 SVGAGI. The CDR3 is CASRRDYVSGELFF. The CDR3 bases are TGTGCCAGCCGTCGGGACTATGTATCCGGGGAGCTGTTTTTT.

V gene TRBV4-1 combines with J gene TRBJ2-1; 11 bases are a match to TRBD2. Germline loops: CDR1 MGHRA, CDR2 YSYEKL. CDR3 length equals 15 residues. Germline trimming cut 3 bases from V and 9 bases from J; bases unmatched to any gene: 7. The CDR3 DNA reads as TGCGCCAGCAGCCAGATAGCGGGAGGGTCCGGTGAGCAGTTCTTC. The encoded protein is CASSQIAGGSGEQFF.

The chain is built from TRBV24-1 and TRBJ2-5; 7 nucleotides agree with TRBD1. Trimming took 4 bases from V and 3 from J; bases not matched to a gene: 4. Per germline, CDR1 KGHDR and CDR2 SFDVKD. CDR3 length equals 14 residues. CDR3 coding DNA: TGTGCCACCAGTGAGCGACAGGGTAAAGAGACCCAGTACTTC. Its translation: CATSERQGKETQYF.

V and J are TRBV18 and TRBJ2-7; TRBD1 might be the D (6 bases). The CDR3 extends over 15 amino acids. Germline CDR1 reads KGHSH; CDR2 reads LQKENI. Between the trimmed V and J ends, which lost 2 bases and 6 bases, there was a span of 17 bases. The CDR3 nucleotides read TGTGCCAGCTCACCAAACGGGACACCAAACAGCGAGCAGTACTTC. Its translation is CASSPNGTPNSEQYF. Drawing the rest from reference TRBV18 and TRBJ2-7, the complete variable domain is NAGVMQNPRHLVRRRGQEARLRCSPMKGHSHVYWYRQLPEEGLKFMVYLQKENIIDESGMPKERFSAEFPKEGPSILRIQQVVRGDSAAYFCASSPNGTPNSEQYFGPGTRLTVT.

The chain combines TRBV18 with TRBJ1-1, with 8 bases aligning to TRBD1. The germline V gene encodes CDR1 KGHSH and CDR2 LQKENI. CDR3 length: 14 residues. With V trimmed by 8 bases and J by 4 bases, 9 bases remained unmatched. CDR3 residues: CASPRQGMITEAFF. The CDR3 nucleotides are TGTGCCAGCCCAAGACAGGGGATGATCACTGAAGCTTTCTTT.

This chain joins TRBV11-3 and TRBJ1-1; 8 bases are shared with TRBD1. J lost 7 bases, V lost 0 bases, and 7 bases had no gene match. This CDR3 region has 15 residues. The V gene's germline CDR1 is SGHNT and CDR2 YENEEA. CDR3 sequence: CASSLDGGQGNEAFF. CDR3 nucleotides: TGTGCCAGCAGCTTAGATGGCGGACAGGGCAATGAAGCTTTCTTT.

The chain uses TRBV10-2 and TRBJ2-1; 12 nucleotides agree with TRBD2. The CDR3 consists of 18 residues. The germline V gene encodes CDR1 WSHSY and CDR2 SAAADI. Germline trimming cut 4 bases from V and 6 bases from J; bases unmatched to any gene: 13. The CDR3 spells CASSGSLAGGTSINEQFF. The DNA of the CDR3 is TGCGCCAGCAGTGGAAGCCTAGCGGGAGGGACCTCTATCAATGAGCAGTTCTTC.

This chain connects TRBV4-3 to TRBJ2-1, with 10 bases fitting TRBD1. The germline CDR1 and CDR2 sequences are LGHNA and YSLEER. The CDR3 runs 15 residues. V was clipped by 1 base and J by 5 bases; unmatched bases: 2. Here the CDR3 DNA reads TGCGCCAGCAGCCAAGTTGGGACAGGGGACAATGAGCAGTTCTTC. Amino acids: CASSQVGTGDNEQFF.

V gene TRBV27 combines with J gene TRBJ1-4, with 7 bases that match TRBD1. The germline CDR1 and CDR2 sequences are MNHEY and SMNVEV (reference sequence). V dropped 4 bases and J dropped 7; count of bases not matched to a gene: 9. This CDR3 has 15 amino acids. The CDR3 bases are TGTGCCAGCAGTTGGCAAAGACAGGGAGGTGAAAAACTGTTTTTT. This sequence encodes CASSWQRQGGEKLFF.

V is TRBV6-6 and J is TRBJ2-1; weak D call: TRBD1 (6 bases). The V and J ends lost 6 bases and 4 bases respectively, with 19 bases between them. CDR1 and CDR2 (germline): MNHNY, SVGAGI (reference sequence). The CDR3 is made up of 16 amino acids. CDR3 nucleotide sequence: TGTGCCAGCAGACCGAGCCTGGGGGCGGAATACAATGAGCAGTTCTTC. This translates into CASRPSLGAEYNEQFF.

A note on this clone: The sample carries other DNA sequences with the same CDR3. The chain links TRBV15 to TRBJ1-5, with TRBD1 as a possible D gene (6 bases). The ends were cut back, 5 bases at V and 3 bases at J, with 11 bases in the middle. CDR1 is LNHNV and CDR2 is YYDKDF in the germline V gene (reference sequence). This CDR3 has 14 residues. The CDR3 sequence is CATSADSSNQPQHF. The CDR3 DNA sequence: TGTGCCACCAGCGCGGACAGCTCCAATCAGCCCCAGCATTTT.

The rearrangement uses TRBV21-1 and TRBJ2-7; the table's D call, TRBD1, has no DNA check behind it. TRBV21-1 corresponds to a pseudogene. This CDR3 comprises 12 residues. The CDR3 DNA reads as TGTGCCAGCAGCATAAGGGGCTACGAGCAGTACTTC. Amino acid sequence: CASSIRGYEQYF.

The chain joins TRBV14 to TRBJ1-2, with D unclear. V was clipped by 1 base and J by 4 bases, with 7 bases between them. The CDR3 is 13 residues long. CDR1 and CDR2 from the germline V gene are SGHDN and FVKESK. This CDR3 reads CASSQARIYGYTF. Written as DNA, the CDR3 is TGTGCCAGCAGCCAAGCCCGGATCTATGGCTACACCTTC. Combining the CDR3 with reference TRBV14 and TRBJ1-2 gives the whole variable domain EAGVTQFPSHSVIEKGQTVTLRCDPISGHDNLYWYRRVMGKEIKFLLHFVKESKQDESGMPNNRFLAERTGGTYSTLKVQPAELEDSGVYFCASSQARIYGYTFGSGTRLTVV.

V usage is TRBV9 and J usage is TRBJ2-1, with no clear D. Trimming stripped 0 bases from V and 9 bases from J, with 16 bases between. Germline-derived CDR1 and CDR2 are SGDLS and YYNGEE. CDR3 length: 15 residues. The CDR3 here is CASSVAPTGVSEQFF. DNA of the CDR3: TGTGCCAGCAGCGTAGCCCCGACGGGCGTAAGTGAGCAGTTCTTC.